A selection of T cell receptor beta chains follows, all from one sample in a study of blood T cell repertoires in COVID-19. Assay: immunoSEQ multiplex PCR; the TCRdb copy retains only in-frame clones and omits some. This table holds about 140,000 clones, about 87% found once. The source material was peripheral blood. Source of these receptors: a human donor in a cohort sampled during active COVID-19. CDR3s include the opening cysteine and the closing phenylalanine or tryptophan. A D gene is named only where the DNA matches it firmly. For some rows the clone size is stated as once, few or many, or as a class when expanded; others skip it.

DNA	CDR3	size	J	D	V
TGTGCCAGCAGCTTGGAACTAGCATACAATGAGCAGTTCTTC	CASSLELAYNEQFF	.	TRBJ2-1	.	TRBV5-4
TGTGCCATCAAGGGACAGGACGAAAGACCCCTCCACTTT	CAIKGQDERPLHF	.	TRBJ1-6	TRBD1	TRBV10-3
TGTGCCACCAGTGACCGGGACAGGGGGGGACTAGGGTATGCCGGGGAGCTGTTTTTT	CATSDRDRGGLGYAGELFF	.	TRBJ2-2	TRBD1	TRBV24-1
TGTGCCATCAGGGATGGACTAGCGGGAGTGGATACGCAGTATTTT	CAIRDGLAGVDTQYF	.	TRBJ2-3	TRBD2	TRBV10-3
TGTGCCAGCAGCTTCGGACAGGGGGCAAGCAATCAGCCCCAGCATTTT	CASSFGQGASNQPQHF	.	TRBJ1-5	TRBD1	TRBV11-2
TGTGCCAGCAGCCGCCTGGGACAGGTTCCAGATACGCAGTATTTT	CASSRLGQVPDTQYF	.	TRBJ2-3	TRBD1	TRBV11-3
TGCAGCGTTGATTTCCCCAGGGCATATGGCTACACCTTC	CSVDFPRAYGYTF	.	TRBJ1-2	.	TRBV29-1
TGTGCCAGCAGCCGGACAGGGGGACCCTACGAGCAGTACTTC	CASSRTGGPYEQYF	few	TRBJ2-7	TRBD1	TRBV7-9
TGTGCCACCAGCAGTTCTATTGTGGGACAGGGGTGGTCCGAGCAGTACTTC	CATSSSIVGQGWSEQYF	.	TRBJ2-7	TRBD1	TRBV15
TGCGCCAGCAGCGGGGGGAACCCCTACAATGAGCAGTTCTTC	CASSGGNPYNEQFF	once	TRBJ2-1	.	TRBV5-1
TGTGCCAGCAGCTTTGGAGGGGACCCCTATGGCTACACCTTC	CASSFGGDPYGYTF	.	TRBJ1-2	.	TRBV5-4
TGTGCCAGCAGTTACTTCCCAGGACAGGAAGCCTCTGGGGCCAACGTCCTGACTTTC	CASSYFPGQEASGANVLTF	.	TRBJ2-6	TRBD1	TRBV6-2/TRBV6-3
TGTGCCAGTAGTAAGGACAGGGCCCAGGCTAATGAAAAACTGTTTTTT	CASSKDRAQANEKLFF	.	TRBJ1-4	TRBD1	TRBV19
TGTGCCAGCAGCCCGAGGGGGGGCCTCTCCTACGAGCAGTACTTC	CASSPRGGLSYEQYF	.	TRBJ2-7	.	TRBV7-2
TGTGCCAGCAGCGCAGGGGGTCAGGGTCAGGGCTATGGCTACACCTTC	CASSAGGQGQGYGYTF	.	TRBJ1-2	TRBD1	TRBV7-2
TGTGCCACCAGCAGAGATTTGGAGGTGACCGGGGAGCTGTTTTTT	CATSRDLEVTGELFF	.	TRBJ2-2	.	TRBV15
TGTGCCAGCAGTTTCTCCACAGGGGTGTACGAGCAGTACTTC	CASSFSTGVYEQYF	.	TRBJ2-7	TRBD1	TRBV27
TGTGCCATCATGCCCGGGATGGGGAGAACAGATACGCAGTATTTT	CAIMPGMGRTDTQYF	.	TRBJ2-3	.	TRBV10-3
TGTGCCATCAGTGAGACCGGGACTAGCGCGACAGATACGCAGTATTTT	CAISETGTSATDTQYF	.	TRBJ2-3	TRBD2	TRBV10-3
TGTGCCAGCAGCCAAAGGAGGAAGCCCCAGCATTTT	CASSQRRKPQHF	.	TRBJ1-5	.	TRBV3-1/TRBV3-2
TGTGCCAGCAGTTACAGGGACAGGGGGACCTACGAGCAGTACTTC	CASSYRDRGTYEQYF	.	TRBJ2-7	TRBD1	TRBV6-5
TGTGCCAGCAGAGAGACCGGACACATGAACACTGAAGCTTTCTTT	CASRETGHMNTEAFF	few	TRBJ1-1	.	TRBV6-5
TGCGCCAGCACCAAGACTAGCTCCCCTGGCGATGAGCAGTTCTTC	CASTKTSSPGDEQFF	.	TRBJ2-1	TRBD2	TRBV5-1
TGTGCCAGCAGCCAAGATCGATCCGGGAGGGCCGGGGGTACGCAGTATTTT	CASSQDRSGRAGGTQYF	.	TRBJ2-3	TRBD2	TRBV3-1/TRBV3-2
TGTGCCAGCAGAGTTACAGGGTCCGGGCCTGAAGCTTTCTTT	CASRVTGSGPEAFF	once	TRBJ1-1	.	TRBV4-2
TGTGCCAGCAGCTTAGTAGCGGGGGAAGAGACCCAGTACTTC	CASSLVAGEETQYF	.	TRBJ2-5	TRBD2	TRBV7-2
TGTGCCAGCAAGCTTGCGGGCGGGGGGGCAGGAGAGACCCAGTACTTC	CASKLAGGGAGETQYF	once	TRBJ2-5	TRBD2	TRBV7-8
TGTGCCATCAGCCGGACTCCGTCTGGGGCCAACGTCCTGACTTTC	CAISRTPSGANVLTF	once	TRBJ2-6	.	TRBV10-3
TGTGCCAGTAGTATTGGGGCCCAGCCCCAGCATTTT	CASSIGAQPQHF	few	TRBJ1-5	.	TRBV19
TGTGCCAGCAGCTTAGTCCCAGGATTAATGAACACTGAAGCTTTCTTT	CASSLVPGLMNTEAFF	.	TRBJ1-1	.	TRBV7-2
TGTGCCAGCAGCGAGGACAGGAAACCGAACTATGGCTACACCTTC	CASSEDRKPNYGYTF	.	TRBJ1-2	TRBD1	TRBV5-6
TGTGCCAGCAGCAACGGGTACACTAGCTCTGGAAACACCATATATTTT	CASSNGYTSSGNTIYF	.	TRBJ1-3	.	TRBV6-6